Listed here are 19 T cell receptor beta chains from one sample, sequenced in a study of metastatic and nonmetastatic thyroid tumors. TCRdb re-called clones from the PCR reads using MiXCR. The table records more than 10,000 clones, over 20% of them present only once. Thyroid surgery was preceded by no treatment in any patient. Sequencing used adjacent normal tissue. These receptors came from a female donor with papillary thyroid cancer or a benign thyroid nodule (not recorded which). Some clones in this sample may be carry-over from other donors' samples.

A few counts support this clone. V and J are TRBV7-9 and TRBJ2-7; 9 positions match TRBD2. Germline V gene sequence: CDR1 SEHNR, CDR2 FQNEAQ (reference sequence). CDR3 size: 15 residues. Trimming cost V 6 bases and J 3 bases; bases outside gene matches: 9. The CDR3 sequence is CASRPTSGRFYEQYF. The CDR3 DNA reads TGTGCCAGCAGGCCGACGAGCGGGAGGTTCTACGAGCAGTACTTC.

Details on this clone: This CDR3 is missing its conserved last phenylalanine or tryptophan, likely due to a read error. The chain is built from TRBV6-1 and TRBJ1-1, with D possibly TRBD1 on 6 matching bases. This CDR3 is built from 14 residues. Germline lookup yields CDR1 MNHNS and CDR2 SASEGT. Trimming stripped 9 bases from V and 3 bases from J, with 17 bases between. The CDR3 DNA sequence: TGTGCCAGTAGAGATATCTACAGGGACACTGAAGCTTTCGTT. Protein: CASRDIYRDTEAFV.

The genes are TRBV7-2 and TRBJ2-7, with D tentatively TRBD2 (5 bases). The CDR3 loop spans 15 amino acids. Germline CDR1 is SGHTA and CDR2 is FQGNSA. Trimming cost V 3 bases and J 3 bases, with 15 bases left between them. The CDR3 DNA follows: TGTGCCAGCAGCTTTACCCTCGGGGAGAACTACGAGCAGTACTTC. Translated: CASSFTLGENYEQYF.

By share, this clone ranks as medium-sized. The V call is TRBV24-1, the J call TRBJ2-1; 9 bases map to TRBD1. The germline gives CDR1 KGHDR, CDR2 SFDVKD. The junction had 5 bases not matched to a gene; V was cut back by 9 bases and J by 9 bases. This CDR3 contains 12 residues. The CDR3 DNA reads TGTGCCACCGGGACAGGGTTAGGTGAGCAGTTCTTC. Translating gives CATGTGLGEQFF.

By proportion, this clone is medium-sized. The rearrangement uses TRBV12-3 or TRBV12-4 and TRBJ1-1; 7 bases are a match to TRBD1. Trimming cost V 2 bases and J 10 bases; bases outside gene matches: 1. The CDR3 extends over 11 amino acids. For the CDR3, the DNA is TGTGCCAGCAGTTTATCAGGGGGAGCTTTCTTT. Its protein product is CASSLSGGAFF.

This clone occurred a few times. This chain joins TRBV11-2 and TRBJ2-7, with D perhaps TRBD2 (5 bases). There are 14 residues in the CDR3. Trimming cost V 1 base and J 0 bases, with 7 bases left between them. Germline lookup yields CDR1 SGHAT and CDR2 FQNNGV. The CDR3 protein is CASSLGGYSYEQYF. DNA of the CDR3: TGTGCCAGCAGCTTAGGAGGGTACTCCTACGAGCAGTACTTC. Full variable domain (missing parts from reference TRBV11-2 and TRBJ2-7): EAGVAQSPRYKIIEKRQSVAFWCNPISGHATLYWYQQILGQGPKLLIQFQNNGVVDDSQLPKDRFSAERLKGVDSTLKIQPAKLEDSAVYLCASSLGGYSYEQYFGPGTRLTVT.

In its sample, this clone ranks as large. The chain combines TRBV12-3 or TRBV12-4 with TRBJ2-7; the D is unclear. V shed 3 bases and J shed 1 base, with 10 bases lying between them. The CDR3 consists of 14 residues. DNA of the CDR3: TGTGCCAGCAGTTTTGAAGGGCCTTCCTACGAGCAGTACTTC. Its protein product is CASSFEGPSYEQYF.

This chain links TRBV11-3 with TRBJ2-1, with D possibly called TRBD1 or TRBD2 (5 bases each). The CDR3 is made up of 13 amino acids. Germline V gene sequence: CDR1 SGHNT, CDR2 YENEEA. V was cut by 10 bases and J by 6 bases, with 16 bases left in between. CDR3 sequence (DNA): TGTGCCAACATCTGGGACGTCGGCAATGAGCAGTTCTTC. This gives the protein CANIWDVGNEQFF.

This clone was seen a few times. At one end, the junction sequence differs from germline, possibly due to a read error. The chain combines TRBV20-1 with TRBJ2-1; D is perhaps TRBD1 (6 bases). Germline V gives CDR1 DFQATT, CDR2 SNEGSKA (reference sequence). The CDR3 is 14 residues long. The CDR3 region is CSATSLGAADERFF. Written as DNA, the CDR3 is TGCAGTGCTACCTCTCTGGGGGCGGCCGATGAGCGGTTCTTC.

This clone appeared a few times. V and J are TRBV6-5 and TRBJ2-3; 10 bases map to TRBD2. Germline V gene lookup returns CDR1 MNHEY and CDR2 SVGAGI. With V trimmed by 4 bases and J by 7 bases, 8 bases remained unmatched. CDR3 length: 15 amino acids. In DNA, the CDR3 is TGTGCCAGCAGTTCGTCTAGCGGGAGAGGGAATACGCAGTATTTT. Its protein is CASSSSSGRGNTQYF.

This clone rates as medium-sized. This rearrangement joins TRBV10-3 to TRBJ2-7; 10 nucleotides line up with TRBD2. Germline CDR1 ENHRY, CDR2 SYGVKD. CDR3 length: 17 residues. Losses at the gene ends were 4 bases for V and 7 bases for J; bases not matched to a gene: 16. The CDR3 bases are TGTGCCATCAGTGCCCGAGAAGCGGGAGGGCACAGGGGGGAGCAGTACTTC. Protein product: CAISAREAGGHRGEQYF.

The chain carries TRBV18 and TRBJ1-2, with TRBD1 as a possible D gene (5 bases). In germline, CDR1 is KGHSH, CDR2 LQKENI. This CDR3 spans 17 amino acids. Trimming stripped 6 bases from V and 4 bases from J, with 24 bases between. The CDR3: CASSLRGRTGEGYGYTF. CDR3 coding DNA: TGTGCCAGCTCGTTGCGTGGACGGACGGGGGAAGGCTATGGCTACACCTTC. Supplemented by reference TRBV18 and TRBJ1-2, the full variable domain reads NAGVMQNPRHLVRRRGQEARLRCSPMKGHSHVYWYRQLPEEGLKFMVYLQKENIIDESGMPKERFSAEFPKEGPSILRIQQVVRGDSAAYFCASSLRGRTGEGYGYTFGSGTRLTVV.

This clone was counted a few times. This chain connects TRBV6-1 to TRBJ1-6; D is unclear. With 4 bases removed from V and 2 bases from J, the gap between germline ends came to 9 bases. The CDR3 covers 15 residues. Looked up from germline, CDR1 is MNHNS and CDR2 is SASEGT. CDR3 bases: TGTGCCAGCAGTGCACACATGACCTATAATTCACCCCTCCACTTT. It is translated as CASSAHMTYNSPLHF.

The chain employs TRBV20-1 and TRBJ2-1; TRBD2 aligns across 10 bases. J lost 8 bases, V lost 0 bases, and 4 bases had no gene match. The CDR3 contains 14 residues. CDR1 is DFQATT and CDR2 is SNEGSKA in the germline V gene (reference sequence). Here the CDR3 DNA reads TGCAGTGCTAGAGATCCCCTAGCGGGAGATGAGCAGTTCTTC. It translates to CSARDPLAGDEQFF.

The chain has TRBV5-1 and TRBJ1-1; TRBD1 might be the D (5 bases). With 1 base removed from V and 4 bases from J, the gap between germline ends came to 14 bases. The CDR3 extends over 15 amino acids. Germline V gives CDR1 SGHRS, CDR2 YFSETQ. The CDR3 region is CASSLPDGAITEAFF. The DNA for the CDR3 is TGCGCCAGCAGCTTGCCGGACGGGGCAATCACTGAAGCTTTCTTT.

There are a few counts of this clone. The rearrangement links TRBV27 to TRBJ2-5, with TRBD2 matching 12 bases. Germline lookup yields CDR1 MNHEY and CDR2 SMNVEV (reference sequence). The CDR3 is 15 residues long. V gave up 5 bases and J gave up 2 bases; unmatched junction bases: 3. This CDR3 is CASSLGLAGQETQYF. The DNA of the CDR3 is TGTGCCAGCAGTCTCGGACTAGCGGGACAAGAGACCCAGTACTTC.

The chain combines TRBV11-2 with TRBJ2-2, with no clear D. CDR3 length equals 15 residues. The ends were cut back, 3 bases at V and 0 bases at J, with 8 bases in the middle. Germline-derived CDR1 and CDR2 are SGHAT and FQNNGV. The CDR3 region is CASSFLGPNTGELFF. The CDR3 DNA reads as TGTGCCAGCAGCTTTTTAGGGCCGAACACCGGGGAGCTGTTTTTT.

J is TRBJ1-2 and V is TRBV5-1; D ambiguous. Germline V gene data show CDR1 as SGHRS and CDR2 as YFSETQ. The CDR3 totals 13 residues. Trimming pared 0 bases from V and 5 bases from J, leaving 8 bases between. The CDR3: CASSLAAGYGYTF. In DNA form, the CDR3 reads TGCGCCAGCAGCTTGGCCGCGGGATATGGCTACACCTTC.

Turning to this clone: The junction departs from germline at one end; a sequencing error may be responsible. V and J are TRBV12-5 and TRBJ2-7; D is possibly TRBD1 or TRBD2 (5 bases each). CDR1 LGHNT and CDR2 FRNRAP come from the germline V gene. This CDR3 comprises 18 residues. The CDR3 region is CPSGLSTGSGRLVDEQYF. The CDR3 DNA follows: TGTCCTAGTGGTTTGTCGACGGGGTCGGGACGCCTAGTGGACGAGCAGTACTTC.